Listed here are 8 T cell receptor beta chains from one sample, sequenced in a study of cytomegalovirus exposure and HLA in healthy donors. Libraries were prepared by immunoSEQ multiplex PCR; TCRdb keeps only in-frame clonotypes and omits some of them. The repertoire holds a few hundred thousand clones, with about 93% as singletons. The specimen was PBMCs. The source of these receptors is a woman aged 18 to 35 in good health and CMV-seronegative.

This chain connects TRBV4-2 to TRBJ1-2, with a weak D call TRBD1 (5 bases). V dropped 0 bases and J dropped 4 bases, with 9 bases sitting between them. The CDR3 extends over 14 amino acids. Germline V CDR1 and CDR2: LGHNA, YNFKEQ. DNA of the CDR3: TGTGCCAGCAGCCAAGATGAAGGGGTCTATGGCTACACCTTC. Amino acids: CASSQDEGVYGYTF.

This sequence joins TRBV29-1 and TRBJ2-5; 8 nucleotides line up with TRBD1. The germline gives CDR1 SQVTM, CDR2 ANQGSEA. This CDR3 comprises 13 residues. The V segment lost 5 bases and the J segment 6 bases; nucleotides outside the gene matches: 8. The CDR3 bases are TGCAGCGTTACGACAGGGGTATTACAGACCCAGTACTTC. This encodes CSVTTGVLQTQYF.

The chain carries TRBV15 and TRBJ1-5; no clear D gene. Trimming removed 4 bases from V and 8 bases from J, with 12 bases in between. There are 13 residues in the CDR3. CDR1 is LNHNV, CDR2 YYDKDF, per germline (reference sequence). CDR3 loop: CATSNSGREPQHF. CDR3 in DNA: TGTGCCACCAGCAACTCGGGTCGGGAGCCCCAGCATTTT.

In its sample, this clone was seen once. The chain couples TRBV12-5 to TRBJ2-4, with D tentatively TRBD1 (6 bases). Trimming cost V 6 bases and J 0 bases, with 9 bases left between them. Germline V CDR1 and CDR2: LGHNT, FRNRAP. The length of the CDR3 is 14 residues. The CDR3 DNA follows: TGTGCTAGTGGCCTACAGGGAGCCAAAAACATTCAGTACTTC. Its translation: CASGLQGAKNIQYF. Combining the CDR3 with reference TRBV12-5 and TRBJ2-4 gives the whole variable domain DARVTQTPRHKVTEMGQEVTMRCQPILGHNTVFWYRQTMMQGLELLAYFRNRAPLDDSGMPKDRFSAEMPDATLATLKIQPSEPRDSAVYFCASGLQGAKNIQYFGAGTRLSVL.

The chain carries TRBV28 and TRBJ1-5; D gene unclear. Germline lookup yields CDR1 MDHEN and CDR2 SYDVKM. V gave up 6 bases and J gave up 0 bases, with 6 bases separating them. CDR3 length: 13 amino acids. This CDR3 is CASSRNSNQPQHF. As DNA, the CDR3 is TGTGCCAGCAGCAGGAATAGCAATCAGCCCCAGCATTTT. Full variable domain (rest looked up from reference TRBV28 and TRBJ1-5): DVKVTQSSRYLVKRTGEKVFLECVQDMDHENMFWYRQDPGLGLRLIYFSYDVKMKEKGDIPEGYSVSREKKERFSLILESASTNQTSMYLCASSRNSNQPQHFGDGTRLSIL.

DNA of the CDR3: TGCGCCAGCAGCCTTGGTAGCTCTGGGGCCAACGTCCTGACTTTC. Protein product: CASSLGSSGANVLTF. This rearrangement joins TRBV5-1 to TRBJ2-6; D not certain. The CDR3 covers 15 residues. Trimming removed 4 bases from V and 0 bases from J, with 8 bases in between. CDR1 and CDR2 from the germline V gene are SGHRS and YFSETQ.

This rearrangement joins TRBV25-1 to TRBJ2-7, with 10 bases matching TRBD1. Germline CDR1 is MGHDK and CDR2 is SYGVNS. The CDR3 consists of 17 residues. With V trimmed by 2 bases and J by 5 bases, 12 bases remained unmatched. The CDR3 DNA is TGTGCCAGCAGTGAAATCTATGAGGGGACAGGGGACGACGAGCAGTACTTC. As protein: CASSEIYEGTGDDEQYF.

The chain links TRBV11-3 to TRBJ1-5, with D perhaps matching TRBD1 (5 bases). Looked up from germline, CDR1 is SGHNT and CDR2 is YENEEA. V was trimmed by 0 bases and J by 0 bases, leaving 9 bases between them. This CDR3 spans 16 amino acids. In nucleotides, the CDR3 is TGTGCCAGCAGCTTAGATACGCAGGGTAGCAATCAGCCCCAGCATTTT. As protein: CASSLDTQGSNQPQHF. Full variable domain (outside the CDR3, taken from reference TRBV11-3 and TRBJ1-5): EAGVVQSPRYKIIEKKQPVAFWCNPISGHNTLYWYLQNLGQGPELLIRYENEEAVDDSQLPKDRFSAERLKGVDSTLKIQPAELGDSAVYLCASSLDTQGSNQPQHFGDGTRLSIL.